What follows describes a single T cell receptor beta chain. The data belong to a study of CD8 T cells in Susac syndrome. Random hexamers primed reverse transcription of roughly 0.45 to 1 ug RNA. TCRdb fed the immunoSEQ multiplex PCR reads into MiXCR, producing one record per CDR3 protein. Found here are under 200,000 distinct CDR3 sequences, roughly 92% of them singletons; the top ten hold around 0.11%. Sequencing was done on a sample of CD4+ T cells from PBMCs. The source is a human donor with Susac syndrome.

CDR3 DNA sequence: TGTGCCAGCAGTTACTCCAGAGTACTAGCCCACCACACAGATACGCAGTATTTT. It codes for CASSYSRVLAHHTDTQYF. The rearrangement joins TRBV6-2 or TRBV6-3 to TRBJ2-3, with D possibly TRBD2 on 6 matching bases. Between the trimmed V and J ends, which lost 0 bases and 2 bases, there was a span of 18 bases. The CDR3 sequence is 18 residues long. Germline V gene lookup returns CDR1 MNHEY and CDR2 SVGEGT.